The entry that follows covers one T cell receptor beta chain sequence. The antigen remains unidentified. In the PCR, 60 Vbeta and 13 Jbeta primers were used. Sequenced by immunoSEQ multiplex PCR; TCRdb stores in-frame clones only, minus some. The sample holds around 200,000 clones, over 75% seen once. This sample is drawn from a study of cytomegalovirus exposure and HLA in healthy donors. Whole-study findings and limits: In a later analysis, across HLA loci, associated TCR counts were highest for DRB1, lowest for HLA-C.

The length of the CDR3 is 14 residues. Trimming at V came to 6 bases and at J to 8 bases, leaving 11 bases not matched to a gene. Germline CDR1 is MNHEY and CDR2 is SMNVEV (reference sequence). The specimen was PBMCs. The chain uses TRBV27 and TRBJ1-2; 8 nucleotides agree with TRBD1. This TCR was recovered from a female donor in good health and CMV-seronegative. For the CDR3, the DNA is TGTGCCAGCAGAGTCGCCCAGGGGGCTGGGGGCTACACCTTC. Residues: CASRVAQGAGGYTF.